These 18 T cell receptor beta chains came from one sample sequenced in a study of T cell responses to AZD1222 COVID-19 vaccine. TCRdb's copy holds only in-frame clones and misses some; the assay was immunoSEQ multiplex PCR. The sample holds 97,000 or so clones, about 86% seen once. This material consisted of peripheral blood, taken on day 0 of AZD1222 vaccination. The source is an adult in good health.

The V gene is TRBV21-1, the J gene TRBJ2-7. TRBV21-1 is a recognized pseudogene. This CDR3 is 15 amino acids long. CDR3 in amino acids: CASSTKRAGRYEQYF. CDR3 bases: TGTGCCAGCAGCACCAAAAGGGCTGGACGGTACGAGCAGTACTTC.

The sample holds a few counts of this clone. This rearrangement joins TRBV7-2 to TRBJ1-2; TRBD1 might be the D (6 bases). The CDR3 length is 14 residues. Germline CDR1 is SGHTA and CDR2 is FQGNSA. V lost 5 bases to trimming and J lost 4 bases, with 14 bases between them. The CDR3 sequence is CASSQKGDTYGYTF. CDR3 nucleotide sequence: TGTGCCAGCAGCCAGAAGGGGGATACCTATGGCTACACCTTC. Using reference TRBV7-2 and TRBJ1-2 for the parts outside the CDR3, the full variable domain is GAGVSQSPSNKVTEKGKDVELRCDPISGHTALYWYRQSLGQGLEFLIYFQGNSAPDKSGLPSDRFSAERTGGSVSTLTIQRTQQEDSAVYLCASSQKGDTYGYTFGSGTRLTVV.

V and J are TRBV24-1 and TRBJ2-1, with 7 positions matching TRBD2. J was trimmed by 7 bases and V by 4 bases; bases with no gene match: 6. CDR1 KGHDR and CDR2 SFDVKD come from the germline V gene. The CDR3 totals 14 residues. CDR3 residues: CATSDREEQNEQFF. CDR3 DNA: TGTGCCACCAGTGACCGGGAGGAGCAAAATGAGCAGTTCTTC.

V and J are TRBV18 and TRBJ1-1; no clear D gene. The CDR3 spans 14 residues. Germline CDR1 KGHSH, CDR2 LQKENI. Trimming took 2 bases from V and 1 from J, leaving 8 bases between them. CDR3: CASSPRSENTEAFF. CDR3 sequence (DNA): TGTGCCAGCTCACCAAGGTCCGAGAACACTGAAGCTTTCTTT.

The table lists this clone with a count of one. This chain uses TRBV6-2 or TRBV6-3 with TRBJ1-6; 10 nucleotides match TRBD1. This CDR3 has 17 residues. Germline lookup yields CDR1 MNHEY and CDR2 SVGEGT. V was clipped by 2 bases and J by 4 bases; unmatched bases: 5. CDR3 nucleotides: TGTGCCAGCAGTTACGCCCCGGGACAGGGGTATAATTCACCCCTCCACTTT. Its translation is CASSYAPGQGYNSPLHF.

This clone showed up just once. The chain employs TRBV5-1 and TRBJ2-1; D is ambiguous. V lost 2 bases to trimming and J lost 8 bases, with 11 bases between them. In germline, CDR1 is SGHRS, CDR2 YFSETQ. The CDR3 consists of 13 residues. The CDR3: CASSLGPPDEQFF. The CDR3 DNA reads TGCGCCAGCAGCTTAGGCCCACCAGATGAGCAGTTCTTC. Looking up the rest from reference TRBV5-1 and TRBJ2-1 gives the full variable domain: KAGVTQTPRYLIKTRGQQVTLSCSPISGHRSVSWYQQTPGQGLQFLFEYFSETQRNKGNFPGRFSGRQFSNSRSEMNVSTLELGDSALYLCASSLGPPDEQFFGPGTRLTVL.

J is TRBJ2-7 and V is TRBV6-2 or TRBV6-3; D possibly corresponds to TRBD1 (5 bases). There are 13 residues in the CDR3. Germline V gives CDR1 MNHEY, CDR2 SVGEGT. The ends were cut back, 5 bases at V and 7 bases at J, with 15 bases in the middle. CDR3 residues: CASSISSGLEQYF. CDR3 nucleotide sequence: TGTGCCAGCAGTATCAGCTCAGGGTTGGAGCAGTACTTC.

In nucleotides, the CDR3 is TGCGCCAGCAGCAAGGGCGCGACAGGGGACGCTGAAGCTTTCTTT. This codes for CASSKGATGDAEAFF. The chain combines TRBV5-1 with TRBJ1-1; 8 bases map to TRBD1. CDR1 is SGHRS, CDR2 YFSETQ, per germline. V trimming: 4 bases; J trimming: 6 bases; junction bases outside the gene matches: 11. This CDR3 spans 15 amino acids.

V and J are TRBV24-1 and TRBJ1-6, with D uncertain. Germline values: CDR1 KGHDR, CDR2 SFDVKD. The CDR3 extends over 14 amino acids. Trimming shortened V by 3 bases and J by 9 bases, and 11 bases separated the two germline ends. CDR3 sequence: CATSDSEPGSPLHF. The CDR3 nucleotides are TGTGCCACCAGTGATAGTGAACCCGGTTCACCCCTCCACTTT.

The rearrangement joins TRBV7-9 to TRBJ1-6; tentatively, D is TRBD1 (5 bases). Germline V gene sequence: CDR1 SEHNR, CDR2 FQNEAQ (reference sequence). V was trimmed by 8 bases and J by 0 bases, leaving 11 bases between them. The CDR3 spans 15 residues. This CDR3 reads CASGDLSSYNSPLHF. The CDR3 DNA follows: TGTGCCAGCGGGGACTTAAGCTCCTATAATTCACCCCTCCACTTT.

The J gene is TRBJ2-7, the V gene TRBV14; D call uncertain. V was trimmed by 0 bases and J by 3 bases, leaving 6 bases between them. The CDR3 has 13 residues. Germline CDR1 reads SGHDN; CDR2 reads FVKESK. The CDR3 is CASSQDIRYEQYF. The CDR3 nucleotides read TGTGCCAGCAGCCAAGATATCCGCTACGAGCAGTACTTC.

The chain links TRBV7-3 to TRBJ1-2; D possibly corresponds to TRBD1 (5 bases). The germline CDR1 and CDR2 sequences are SGHTA and FQGTGA. CDR3 length: 15 amino acids. Trimming shortened V by 4 bases and J by 4 bases, and 16 bases separated the two germline ends. CDR3 nucleotides: TGTGCCAGCAGCTCCGGAACGCAGGGTGGCTATGGCTACACCTTC. Translating gives CASSSGTQGGYGYTF.

The table lists this clone with a few counts. The chain has TRBV10-3 and TRBJ2-2, with 10 bases matching TRBD1. V lost 10 bases and J lost 1; bases outside the gene matches: 15. The CDR3 sequence is 18 residues long. Germline assignment: CDR1 ENHRY and CDR2 SYGVKD. CDR3 DNA: TGTGCCACCCGGGACAGGGGTTTTCTTTTCGGGAACACCGGGGAGCTGTTTTTT. Amino acid sequence: CATRDRGFLFGNTGELFF.

The chain combines TRBV7-2 with TRBJ2-5, with TRBD1 matching 10 bases. The germline gives CDR1 SGHTA, CDR2 FQGNSA. The trim removed 1 base at V and 7 bases at J, leaving 6 bases unmatched. The CDR3 has 15 residues. The CDR3 sequence is CASSLGGQGYGTQYF. CDR3 bases: TGTGCCAGCAGCTTAGGGGGACAGGGGTACGGGACCCAGTACTTC.

In DNA, the CDR3 is TGTGCCAGCAGCTTAGCCGTACTTCAAGAGACCCAGTACTTC. Translation: CASSLAVLQETQYF. The genes are TRBV7-9 and TRBJ2-5; no clear D gene. This CDR3 is built from 14 residues. Germline values: CDR1 SEHNR, CDR2 FQNEAQ (reference sequence). Trimming shortened V by 0 bases and J by 2 bases, and 7 bases separated the two germline ends.

The DNA for the CDR3 is TGCGCCAGCAGCTTGGGCTATGGGGACAGGGACTATGGCTACACCTTC. It specifies CASSLGYGDRDYGYTF. The chain recombines TRBV5-1 with TRBJ1-2; 9 positions agree with TRBD1. The CDR3 runs 16 residues. V shed 0 bases and J 3 bases; nucleotides not matched to a gene: 6. Germline CDR1 SGHRS, CDR2 YFSETQ.

The V and J genes are TRBV6-5 and TRBJ1-4; D unresolved. CDR1 and CDR2 from the germline V gene are MNHEY and SVGAGI. Trimming removed 0 bases at V and 4 bases at J, with 6 bases between. The CDR3 is made up of 14 amino acids. The CDR3 coding sequence is TGTGCCAGCAGTTACTCCCGGGGTAATGAAAAACTGTTTTTT. It encodes CASSYSRGNEKLFF.

This chain joins TRBV12-5 and TRBJ2-1; 8 nucleotides line up with TRBD1. V lost 1 base, J lost 7 bases, and 12 bases stayed unmatched. CDR1 LGHNT and CDR2 FRNRAP come from the germline V gene. This CDR3 region has 17 residues. The CDR3 loop reads CASGLDPISGGGNEQFF. CDR3 DNA sequence: TGTGCTAGTGGTTTGGACCCGATTTCAGGGGGCGGGAATGAGCAGTTCTTC.